This T cell receptor (beta chain) stems from a study of cytomegalovirus exposure and HLA in healthy donors. Study-wide points: For TCR beta chains, V- and J-gene trimming was later linked to a missense DCLRE1C variant.

There are a few counts of this clone. The antigen is undetermined. The PCR ran on 60 Vbeta and 13 Jbeta primers. Some clones are missing from TCRdb's copy, which holds only in-frame ones; the method was immunoSEQ multiplex PCR. The sample consists of just over 150,000 clones, approximately 84% of them appearing once. CDR3 size: 14 residues. Germline V gives CDR1 LGHNA, CDR2 YNFKEQ. The ends were cut back, 3 bases at V and 7 bases at J, with 13 bases in the middle. The sample consisted of PBMCs. The rearrangement uses TRBV4-2 and TRBJ1-5; D might be TRBD1 (5 bases). The TCR sequence derives from a woman under 30 in good health and CMV-seronegative. The DNA of the CDR3 is TGTGCCAGCAGCCAGAGGCAGGGTAACCAGCCCCAGCATTTT. It specifies CASSQRQGNQPQHF.